The sequence of this T cell receptor (delta chain) was determined in a study of γδ T cells in repeated Plasmodium falciparum infection. General study findings and limits: Compared with Australian children, Malian Vdelta2-negative repertoires seemed more clonal, less diverse, less shared. Repeated controlled infections reportedly drove waves of new clonotype selection in Vdelta2-negative, mostly Vdelta1+, gammadelta repertoires. One small rural Malian village, predominantly a single ethnic group, supplied the cohort.

With CATT, TCRdb re-called clones from the multiplex PCR reads. The sample carries roughly 93,000 delta-chain clones, 1.4% to 1.5% recorded once. Worth noting for this clone: Its specificity is unknown. This sequence is one base from a far larger clone and is likely a read error. In the same sample, other DNA sequences code for this CDR3.

Gammadelta T cells were flow-sorted from PBMC into Vgamma9/Vdelta2+ and Vdelta2-negative populations for bulk analysis. Germline V CDR1 and CDR2: TSWWSYY, QGS. This CDR3 region has 19 residues. The sequencing sample was made of gamma-delta T cells from blood. This clonotype was sampled from a pool of human donors (malaria-infected and uninfected, not separated). The V and J genes are TRDV1 and TRDJ1; TRDD2 matches at 9 bases. CDR3 protein: CALGDPSYTRLRYTDKLIF. DNA for the CDR3: TGCGCTCTTGGGGATCCTTCCTACACGAGGCTCAGGTACACCGATAAACTCATCTTT.